This T cell receptor beta chain originates from a study of regulatory T cells in long-lasting Graves disease. Specified time point: newly diagnosed GD, antithyroid drugs for less than 3 months. The TCR library used RNA extracted from PBMCs. HTBI primers from iRepertoire and Arm-PCR of CDR3 regions yielded the TCR beta libraries. TCRdb used MiXCR to reprocess the multiplex PCR reads, holding one entry per CDR3 protein. The profile shows 400,000 to 550,000 distinct CDR3 sequences, more than 12% of them singletons. This clonotype has ten or more counts. What it binds is unknown. An end of the junction does not agree with germline; a read error may underlie this. Germline lookup yields CDR1 SSHAT and CDR2 FNYEAQ (reference sequence). The CDR3 is 20 amino acids. The study's findings and limits: Under persistent disease, TRBV28, TRBJ1-2 and TRBJ2-5 were used preferentially.

The sample was also reused in another study, on T cells in Graves' hyperthyroidism and ophthalmopathy.

The receptor was derived from a woman in her thirties with Graves disease. Sample: peripheral blood mononuclear cells (PBMCs), taken at new diagnosis, from a patient treated with antithyroid drugs. The J gene is TRBJ2-2, the V gene TRBV7-7; 12 bases are a match to TRBD2. CDR3 DNA: TGTGCTAGCAGCCCACAGGGGCCTTGGACTAGCGGGGAGAACACCGGGGAGCTGTTTTTT. Encoded protein: CASSPQGPWTSGENTGELFF.